This T cell receptor (beta chain) was captured by sequencing in a study of T cell repertoires in cytomegalovirus infection. Study-wide background: It was recently identified HLA-C-restricted and well-studied HLA-B-restricted CMV epitopes that the study used. Signatures in public TCR beta sequences pointed to both CMV infection and matching HLA type.

This clonotype appeared a few times. Its antigen remains unidentified. TCRdb re-called the reads through MiXCR, storing one row per CDR3 protein. This sample has 650,000 to 850,000 distinct CDR3 sequences, with roughly 28% found just once. Study conclusions and caveats: The study identified carriers of CMV plus the relevant HLA from cumulative public TCR beta family frequency. It was HLA-C-restricted CMV-specific TCR beta clonotypes that dominated the response ex vivo.

The CDR3 loop spans 17 amino acids. Trimming removed 2 bases from V and 2 bases from J; junction bases left unmatched: 8. Per the germline V gene, CDR1 is DFQATT and CDR2 is SNEGSKA (reference sequence). Sample: cultured CD8+ T cells from PBMCs, taken from culture after CMV antigen stimulation. The source of this sequence is a human donor in good health (CMV status not recorded). Some clones in this sample may be carry-over from other donors' samples. This rearrangement joins TRBV20-1 to TRBJ2-6; 8 positions agree with TRBD1. Here the CDR3 reads CSARRTGGLTGANVLTF. The DNA of the CDR3 is TGCAGTGCTAGACGAACAGGGGGGTTAACTGGGGCCAACGTCCTGACTTTC.